One and the same sample provided the 28 T cell receptor beta chains below, sequenced in a study of T cell responses to AZD1222 COVID-19 vaccine. Sequencing was performed with immunoSEQ multiplex PCR; in TCRdb, only in-frame clones are kept and a portion is missing. The data contain about 130,000 clones, roughly nine tenths of them singletons. The input for sequencing was peripheral blood, taken on day 0 of AZD1222 vaccination. Source of these receptors: an adult in good health.

The chain links TRBV7-9 to TRBJ1-4, with D maybe TRBD1 (6 bases). The CDR3 has 15 amino acids. Germline CDR1 SEHNR, CDR2 FQNEAQ (reference sequence). Trimming removed 3 bases from V and 3 bases from J, with 11 bases in between. The CDR3, as DNA: TGTGCCAGCAGCTTCGCACAGGGTGCTAATGAAAAACTGTTTTTT. Protein: CASSFAQGANEKLFF.

This sequence joins TRBV7-9 and TRBJ2-3, with no clear D. Germline V CDR1 and CDR2: SEHNR, FQNEAQ (reference sequence). V was shortened by 1 base and J by 0 bases, with 5 bases between the two germline ends. The CDR3 totals 14 residues. CDR3 in DNA: TGTGCCAGCAGCTTAGTGACTAGCACAGATACGCAGTATTTT. This translates into CASSLVTSTDTQYF.

V gene TRBV27 combines with J gene TRBJ1-4; no reliable D call. V dropped 5 bases and J dropped 0 bases, with 13 bases sitting between them. The CDR3 has 16 amino acids. Germline CDR1 MNHEY, CDR2 SMNVEV (reference sequence). CDR3 region: CASSPLGPATNEKLFF. CDR3 nucleotide sequence: TGTGCCAGCAGTCCCCTCGGGCCAGCAACTAATGAAAAACTGTTTTTT.

The V call is TRBV10-3, the J call TRBJ1-5; D possibly corresponds to TRBD1 (5 bases). The germline gives CDR1 ENHRY, CDR2 SYGVKD. V was clipped by 3 bases and J by 6 bases, with 12 bases between them. CDR3 length: 14 residues. CDR3 nucleotide sequence: TGTGCCATCAGTGAAGGGGCAGGGCTTCAGCCCCAGCATTTT. Translated, it gives CAISEGAGLQPQHF.

The rearrangement joins TRBV4-3 to TRBJ1-3; D remains ambiguous. This CDR3 has 13 residues. Germline CDR1 and CDR2: LGHNA and YSLEER. V lost 1 base and J 8 bases, leaving 9 bases between the germline ends. DNA for the CDR3: TGCGCCAGCAGCCAAGGGGAGATGGACACCATATATTTT. Protein: CASSQGEMDTIYF.

The V call is TRBV11-3, the J call TRBJ2-7; tentative D call: TRBD1 (6 bases). Germline CDR1 reads SGHNT; CDR2 reads YENEEA. The CDR3 has 15 residues. The ends were cut back, 5 bases at V and 0 bases at J, with 14 bases in the middle. The DNA for the CDR3 is TGTGCCAGCAGCCGCGACAGGTTTTTCTCCTACGAGCAGTACTTC. Translating gives CASSRDRFFSYEQYF.

The gene calls are TRBV5-1 and TRBJ2-1; a weak D match, TRBD2 (6 bases). Trimming removed 1 base at V and 9 bases at J, with 11 bases between. The germline gives CDR1 SGHRS, CDR2 YFSETQ. The CDR3 is 13 residues long. CDR3 coding DNA: TGCGCCAGCAGCTTGCCGGGGGAGAGTGAGCAGTTCTTC. Its protein is CASSLPGESEQFF.

The chain employs TRBV27 and TRBJ2-7; 7 nucleotides agree with TRBD1. The CDR3 loop spans 13 amino acids. J was trimmed by 3 bases and V by 6 bases; bases with no gene match: 5. Per germline, CDR1 MNHEY and CDR2 SMNVEV (reference sequence). CDR3 bases: TGTGCCAGCAGGAACGGGGACAGCTACGAGCAGTACTTC. As protein: CASRNGDSYEQYF.

V is TRBV5-1 and J is TRBJ2-1; 7 bases map to TRBD2. The junction had 9 bases not matched to a gene; V was cut back by 3 bases and J by 15 bases. The CDR3 consists of 12 residues. Germline V CDR1 and CDR2: SGHRS, YFSETQ. CDR3 residues: CASSYGLGQGFF. The CDR3 DNA reads as TGCGCCAGCAGCTATGGACTAGGTCAGGGGTTCTTC.

This chain uses TRBV3-1 (or the pseudogene TRBV3-2) with TRBJ1-1; no firm D call. This CDR3 has 15 amino acids. Trimming shortened V by 0 bases and J by 4 bases, and 12 bases separated the two germline ends. The germline gives CDR1 LGHDT, CDR2 YNNKEL (reference sequence). The CDR3 spells CASSQDVGWVTEAFF. The CDR3 region has the DNA TGTGCCAGCAGCCAAGATGTGGGGTGGGTCACTGAAGCTTTCTTT.

The CDR3 is CASSSPSGNEQFF. For the CDR3, the DNA is TGTGCCAGCAGCTCCCCTAGCGGAAATGAGCAGTTCTTC. The chain employs TRBV5-4 and TRBJ2-1, with TRBD2 identical over 7 bases. The germline CDR1 and CDR2 sequences are SGHNT and YYREEE (reference sequence). The trim removed 3 bases at V and 7 bases at J, leaving 4 bases unmatched. The CDR3 is 13 amino acids.

The rearrangement links TRBV6-5 to TRBJ1-2, with no clear D. Germline V gene lookup returns CDR1 MNHEY and CDR2 SVGAGI. This CDR3 region has 13 residues. V gave up 5 bases and J gave up 8 bases, with 15 bases separating them. The chain's CDR3 is CASSLRASGGYTF. The CDR3 DNA follows: TGTGCCAGCAGTCTACGGGCCTCTGGAGGCTACACCTTC.

The chain employs TRBV19 and TRBJ1-1; D unclear. The CDR3 consists of 15 residues. From germline, CDR1 is LNHDA and CDR2 SQIVND (reference sequence). V was clipped by 2 bases and J by 0 bases, with 10 bases between them. CDR3 protein: CASSINLGLNTEAFF. The CDR3 coding sequence is TGTGCCAGTAGTATAAATTTAGGCCTGAACACTGAAGCTTTCTTT.

The V and J genes are TRBV28 and TRBJ2-7; TRBD2 agrees at 10 bases. This CDR3 is built from 15 residues. Germline CDR1 reads MDHEN; CDR2 reads SYDVKM. With 5 bases clipped from V and 4 bases from J, the junction kept 8 bases outside the gene matches. In nucleotides, the CDR3 is TGTGCCAGCAGTCTAGGGCTAGCGGGAGCGTACGAGCAGTACTTC. It translates to CASSLGLAGAYEQYF.

The rearrangement links TRBV28 to TRBJ1-4; TRBD1 is a possible D gene (5 bases). The germline V gene encodes CDR1 MDHEN and CDR2 SYDVKM. The CDR3 has 14 amino acids. With 6 bases removed from V and 7 bases from J, the gap between germline ends came to 15 bases. CDR3: CASSGAGDVEKLFF. The DNA of the CDR3 is TGTGCCAGCAGCGGGGCAGGCGATGTTGAAAAACTGTTTTTT. The whole variable domain, filled in from reference TRBV28 and TRBJ1-4, reads DVKVTQSSRYLVKRTGEKVFLECVQDMDHENMFWYRQDPGLGLRLIYFSYDVKMKEKGDIPEGYSVSREKKERFSLILESASTNQTSMYLCASSGAGDVEKLFFGSGTQLSVL.

The gene calls are TRBV11-3 and TRBJ2-1; D not resolved. V lost 5 bases to trimming and J lost 1 base, with 12 bases between them. From germline, CDR1 is SGHNT and CDR2 YENEEA. The CDR3 extends over 15 amino acids. Written as DNA, the CDR3 is TGTGCCAGCAGCCCGCGTGACACATCCTACAATGAGCAGTTCTTC. The encoded protein is CASSPRDTSYNEQFF.

The chain links TRBV21-1 to TRBJ1-2. TRBV21-1 is deemed a pseudogene. The CDR3 is 18 residues long. CDR3 DNA: TGTGCCAGCAGCAAAGGATTTGTTATGGCCAGAGCAAACTATGGCTACACCTTC. It codes for CASSKGFVMARANYGYTF.

J is TRBJ2-7 and V is TRBV5-1; D is undetermined. This CDR3 is built from 17 residues. Germline-derived CDR1 and CDR2 are SGHRS and YFSETQ. V lost 0 bases and J lost 0, with 16 bases in between. CDR3 in amino acids: CASSLESAELPSYEQYF. The CDR3 DNA is TGCGCCAGCAGCTTGGAGAGTGCGGAGCTCCCCTCCTACGAGCAGTACTTC.

The rearrangement joins TRBV14 to TRBJ2-7; 10 bases align to TRBD1. V dropped 1 base and J dropped 10; count of bases not matched to a gene: 7. The CDR3 runs to 14 residues. Looked up from germline, CDR1 is SGHDN and CDR2 is FVKESK. In DNA, the CDR3 is TGTGCCAGCAGCCAAGCCGGGACAGGGGTCGAACAGTACTTC. It translates to CASSQAGTGVEQYF.

This rearrangement joins TRBV10-3 to TRBJ2-5, with 7 bases that match TRBD1. The CDR3 is 14 amino acids. Germline V gene lookup returns CDR1 ENHRY and CDR2 SYGVKD. V trimming: 4 bases; J trimming: 4 bases; junction bases outside the gene matches: 6. The CDR3: CAISARDSGETQYF. CDR3 bases: TGTGCCATCAGTGCCCGGGACAGCGGAGAGACCCAGTACTTC.

This clone was recorded only once. This sequence joins TRBV11-1 and TRBJ2-7; 8 bases are shared with TRBD1. The CDR3 consists of 15 residues. Germline values: CDR1 SGHAT, CDR2 FQDESV (reference sequence). With 5 bases clipped from V and 6 bases from J, the junction kept 12 bases outside the gene matches. CDR3 region: CASSMPGTGGAEQYF. The CDR3 region has the DNA TGTGCCAGCAGCATGCCCGGGACAGGCGGTGCCGAGCAGTACTTC.

V is TRBV5-1 and J is TRBJ1-3; D is uncertain. V was shortened by 2 bases and J by 4 bases, with 10 bases between the two germline ends. Germline CDR1 SGHRS, CDR2 YFSETQ. The CDR3 consists of 14 residues. The CDR3 region has the DNA TGCGCCAGCAGCTTATCCTGGGCGGGAAACACCATATATTTT. It encodes CASSLSWAGNTIYF.

The chain carries TRBV9 and TRBJ1-2, with a weak D call TRBD1 (6 bases). There are 15 residues in the CDR3. Looked up from germline, CDR1 is SGDLS and CDR2 is YYNGEE. V lost 1 base to trimming and J lost 2 bases, with 12 bases between them. CDR3 region: CASSVQGTTNYGYTF. The CDR3 bases are TGTGCCAGCAGCGTACAGGGGACTACCAACTATGGCTACACCTTC.

V and J are TRBV5-6 and TRBJ1-4, with 9 nucleotides matching TRBD1. The CDR3 spans 15 residues. Germline V gene sequence: CDR1 SGHDT, CDR2 YYEEEE. Trimming cost V 1 base and J 7 bases; bases outside gene matches: 5. CDR3: CASSLSWDRVEKLFF. The DNA for the CDR3 is TGTGCCAGCAGCTTGTCGTGGGACAGGGTTGAAAAACTGTTTTTT.

The V gene is TRBV3-1 (or the pseudogene TRBV3-2), the J gene TRBJ2-7; 9 nucleotides line up with TRBD2. CDR1 is LGHDT and CDR2 is YNNKEL in the germline V gene (reference sequence). This CDR3 is built from 15 residues. The trim removed 1 base at V and 2 bases at J, leaving 3 bases unmatched. The CDR3 DNA is TGTGCCAGCAGCCAAGCGGGACTAGCCACCTACGAGCAGTACTTC. It codes for CASSQAGLATYEQYF.

This clone was seen once. V is TRBV5-1 and J is TRBJ2-3; D is ambiguous. Germline V gene data show CDR1 as SGHRS and CDR2 as YFSETQ. V gave up 7 bases and J gave up 3 bases, with 15 bases separating them. This CDR3 comprises 14 residues. The CDR3 coding sequence is TGCGCCAGCCGCCCGGGCCTGGGGACAGATACGCAGTATTTT. Protein sequence: CASRPGLGTDTQYF. Full variable domain (rest looked up from reference TRBV5-1 and TRBJ2-3): KAGVTQTPRYLIKTRGQQVTLSCSPISGHRSVSWYQQTPGQGLQFLFEYFSETQRNKGNFPGRFSGRQFSNSRSEMNVSTLELGDSALYLCASRPGLGTDTQYFGPGTRLTVL.

The chain is built from TRBV7-3 and TRBJ2-1, with 8 bases identical to TRBD1. With 5 bases clipped from V and 5 bases from J, the junction kept 8 bases outside the gene matches. Germline V gives CDR1 SGHTA, CDR2 FQGTGA. This CDR3 comprises 15 residues. CDR3 loop: CASSPTGVRDNEQFF. CDR3 in DNA: TGTGCCAGCAGCCCGACAGGGGTCCGGGACAATGAGCAGTTCTTC.

The chain has TRBV11-2 and TRBJ1-4, with no clear D. CDR3 size: 11 residues. V gave up 3 bases and J gave up 8 bases, with 4 bases separating them. Germline values: CDR1 SGHAT, CDR2 FQNNGV. The CDR3 sequence: CASSFREKLFF. Written as DNA, the CDR3 is TGTGCCAGCAGCTTCAGGGAAAAACTGTTTTTT.